The 17 T cell receptor beta chains presented below share a single source sample, sequenced in a study of shared clonotypes between healthy human individuals. Using immunoSEQ multiplex PCR, the repertoire was profiled, and TCRdb retains in-frame clones only, with some absent. The profile shows 980,000 or so clones, over 75% of them singletons. Material for sequencing was memory CD4+ T cells sorted from blood. Described subset: CD45RA-negative fraction. These receptors came from a man younger than 30 in good health.

The gene calls are TRBV11-2 and TRBJ1-4, with D unresolved. Trimming removed 1 base from V and 5 bases from J, with 11 bases in between. The V gene's germline CDR1 is SGHAT and CDR2 FQNNGV. The CDR3 has 15 residues. The CDR3 bases are TGTGCCAGCAGCTTAGGCCCTATCGGGAATGAAAAACTGTTTTTT. Translated, it gives CASSLGPIGNEKLFF. The complete variable domain, with remaining parts taken from reference TRBV11-2 and TRBJ1-4, reads EAGVAQSPRYKIIEKRQSVAFWCNPISGHATLYWYQQILGQGPKLLIQFQNNGVVDDSQLPKDRFSAERLKGVDSTLKIQPAKLEDSAVYLCASSLGPIGNEKLFFGSGTQLSVL.

The V call is TRBV27, the J call TRBJ1-4; unclear D gene. Trimming took off 8 bases at V and 7 bases at J, with 14 bases between the two ends. Germline CDR1 and CDR2: MNHEY and SMNVEV (reference sequence). The CDR3 totals 13 residues. The CDR3 DNA sequence: TGTGCCAGCTCGCGGAGGGCGGCTGAAAAACTGTTTTTT. Translation: CASSRRAAEKLFF.

The gene calls are TRBV7-2 and TRBJ2-5, with 8 bases identical to TRBD2. The CDR3 is 13 amino acids. Germline loops: CDR1 SGHTA, CDR2 FQGNSA. The J segment lost 7 bases and the V segment lost 5 bases, leaving 6 bases of the junction unmatched. The CDR3 sequence: CASSGLAERTQYF. DNA of the CDR3: TGTGCCAGCAGCGGACTAGCCGAACGGACCCAGTACTTC.

This clone has only one observation. Other DNA sequences from this sample encode an identical CDR3 as well. This chain uses TRBV9 with TRBJ1-6; the D is unclear. The CDR3 has 14 amino acids. Germline CDR1 is SGDLS and CDR2 is YYNGEE. Trimming removed 0 bases at V and 5 bases at J, with 6 bases between. The CDR3 DNA is TGTGCCAGCAGCGTAGACAGCGATAATTCACCCCTCCACTTT. Encoded protein: CASSVDSDNSPLHF.

The chain has TRBV10-3 and TRBJ2-1; D is possibly TRBD2 (7 bases). Trimming took 10 bases from V and 8 from J, leaving 21 bases between them. In germline, CDR1 is ENHRY, CDR2 SYGVKD. The CDR3 totals 14 residues. CDR3 sequence (DNA): TGTGCCACCGCTGCGGGGGCCCTTAGGGATGAGCAGTTCTTC. Its translation is CATAAGALRDEQFF.

The chain combines TRBV6-5 with TRBJ2-7; 7 bases are a match to TRBD2. This CDR3 contains 15 residues. Trimming removed 4 bases from V and 0 bases from J; junction bases left unmatched: 6. Germline V gives CDR1 MNHEY, CDR2 SVGAGI. The CDR3 here is CASSWKAGSSYEQYF. The CDR3 DNA follows: TGTGCCAGCAGTTGGAAAGCGGGAAGCTCCTACGAGCAGTACTTC.

As regards this clone: Different DNA sequences within this sample yield the same CDR3. V gene TRBV30 combines with J gene TRBJ2-5; TRBD1 matches 8 bases. The germline V gene encodes CDR1 GTSNPN and CDR2 SVGIG (reference sequence). This CDR3 is 12 amino acids long. V shed 7 bases and J 4 bases; nucleotides not matched to a gene: 5. The CDR3 DNA reads as TGTGCCTCTGACAGGGGAGGAGAGACCCAGTACTTC. Its protein is CASDRGGETQYF. Based on the CDR3 plus reference TRBV30 and TRBJ2-5, the full variable domain is SQTIHQWPATLVQPVGSPLSLECTVEGTSNPNLYWYRQAAGRGLQLLFYSVGIGQISSEVPQNLSASRPQDRQFILSSKKLLLSDSGFYLCASDRGGETQYFGPGTRLLVL.

This clone was found once. The chain has TRBV7-9 and TRBJ2-1; 14 nucleotides match TRBD2. The CDR3 consists of 16 residues. V was pared by 1 base and J by 12 bases, with 8 bases of the junction left unmatched. Germline CDR1 reads SEHNR; CDR2 reads FQNEAQ (reference sequence). This CDR3 reads CASSLVGGTSGSWQFF. The CDR3 coding sequence is TGTGCCAGCAGCTTAGTCGGGGGGACTAGCGGGAGTTGGCAGTTCTTC.

This sequence joins TRBV7-9 and TRBJ1-1, with a weak D call TRBD1 (5 bases). The CDR3 is made up of 13 amino acids. Germline CDR1 SEHNR, CDR2 FQNEAQ (reference sequence). V lost 4 bases to trimming and J lost 1 base, with 7 bases between them. CDR3: CASSWGRNTEAFF. CDR3 bases: TGTGCCAGCAGCTGGGGCAGGAACACTGAAGCTTTCTTT.

The table lists this clone with a few counts. The gene calls are TRBV7-2 and TRBJ2-7; 7 bases align to TRBD2. CDR3 size: 17 residues. Losses at the gene ends were 1 base for V and 5 bases for J; bases not matched to a gene: 14. CDR1 and CDR2 (germline): SGHTA, FQGNSA. This chain's CDR3 is CASSLGYPGREWDEQYF. The CDR3 region has the DNA TGTGCCAGCAGCTTAGGGTATCCAGGGCGGGAGTGGGACGAGCAGTACTTC.

The gene calls are TRBV7-9 and TRBJ2-1, with 8 bases aligning to TRBD1. Trimming at V came to 4 bases and at J to 5 bases, leaving 7 bases not matched to a gene. The germline CDR1 and CDR2 sequences are SEHNR and FQNEAQ (reference sequence). This CDR3 spans 15 amino acids. DNA for the CDR3: TGTGCCAGCAGCTCAGGGACAGGATTGAACAATGAGCAGTTCTTC. It encodes CASSSGTGLNNEQFF.

V gene TRBV7-9 combines with J gene TRBJ2-3, with TRBD2 as a possible D gene (5 bases). Germline values: CDR1 SEHNR, CDR2 FQNEAQ (reference sequence). The V gene lost 3 bases and the J gene lost 1 base, with 11 bases spanning the gap. This CDR3 has 15 residues. Here the CDR3 DNA reads TGTGCCAGCAGCTTCCCGGGATTGGGCACAGATACGCAGTATTTT. Residues: CASSFPGLGTDTQYF.

For this clone: Other DNA sequences within the sample encode an identical CDR3. Here the CDR3 reads CASSLGQSSYEQYF. CDR3 sequence (DNA): TGCGCCAGCAGTCTGGGGCAATCATCCTACGAGCAGTACTTC. The chain has TRBV5-1 and TRBJ2-7, with D maybe TRBD1 (5 bases). Trimming removed 5 bases from V and 1 base from J, with 13 bases in between. The germline V gene encodes CDR1 SGHRS and CDR2 YFSETQ. The CDR3 spans 14 residues. Based on the CDR3 plus reference TRBV5-1 and TRBJ2-7, the full variable domain is KAGVTQTPRYLIKTRGQQVTLSCSPISGHRSVSWYQQTPGQGLQFLFEYFSETQRNKGNFPGRFSGRQFSNSRSEMNVSTLELGDSALYLCASSLGQSSYEQYFGPGTRLTVT.

Notes on this clone: Since a much larger clone is just one base distant, this may be a read error. The chain uses TRBV30 and TRBJ2-5, with 7 positions matching TRBD2. The length of the CDR3 is 12 residues. Germline V lookup: CDR1 GTSNPN, CDR2 SVGIG (reference sequence). The junction had 5 bases not matched to a gene; V was cut back by 5 bases and J by 5 bases. CDR3 loop: CAWGRAGETQYF. The DNA for the CDR3 is TGTGCCTGGGGTCGAGCGGGGGAGACCCAGTACTTC.

The chain carries TRBV10-3 and TRBJ1-1; 7 positions match TRBD1. This CDR3 is built from 16 residues. Per germline, CDR1 ENHRY and CDR2 SYGVKD. V trimming: 9 bases; J trimming: 3 bases; junction bases outside the gene matches: 16. The CDR3 loop is CAIGLRDSGEDTEAFF. CDR3 sequence (DNA): TGTGCCATTGGGCTCCGGGACAGTGGGGAGGACACTGAAGCTTTCTTT.

The chain links TRBV2 to TRBJ2-1; 7 positions match TRBD2. CDR3 length: 15 amino acids. The J segment lost 4 bases and the V segment lost 1 base, leaving 4 bases of the junction unmatched. Germline V gene data show CDR1 as SNHLY and CDR2 as FYNNEI. CDR3 sequence reads: CASSEGQGGYNEQFF. CDR3 sequence (DNA): TGTGCCAGCAGTGAAGGCCAGGGAGGGTACAATGAGCAGTTCTTC. The full variable domain, completed using reference TRBV2 and TRBJ2-1, is EPEVTQTPSHQVTQMGQEVILRCVPISNHLYFYWYRQILGQKVEFLVSFYNNEISEKSEIFDDQFSVERPDGSNFTLKIRSTKLEDSAMYFCASSEGQGGYNEQFFGPGTRLTVL.

This chain links TRBV10-3 with TRBJ2-3; TRBD2 agrees at 11 bases. The germline V gene has CDR1 ENHRY and CDR2 SYGVKD. With 1 base clipped from V and 4 bases from J, the junction kept 4 bases outside the gene matches. CDR3 length: 16 amino acids. The CDR3 sequence is CAISELIAGGSDTQYF. The CDR3 DNA sequence: TGTGCCATCAGTGAGTTGATAGCGGGAGGGTCAGATACGCAGTATTTT.